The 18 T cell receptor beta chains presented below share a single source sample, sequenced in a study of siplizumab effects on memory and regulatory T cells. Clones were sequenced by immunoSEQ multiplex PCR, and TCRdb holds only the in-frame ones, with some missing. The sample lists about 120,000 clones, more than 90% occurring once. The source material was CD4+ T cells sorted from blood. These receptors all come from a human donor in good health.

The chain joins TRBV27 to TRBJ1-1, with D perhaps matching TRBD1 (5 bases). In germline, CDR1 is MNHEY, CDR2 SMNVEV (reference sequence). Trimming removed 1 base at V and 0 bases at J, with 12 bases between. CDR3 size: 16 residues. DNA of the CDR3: TGTGCCAGCAGTTTATATGGGGCGGGTATGAACACTGAAGCTTTCTTT. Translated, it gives CASSLYGAGMNTEAFF.

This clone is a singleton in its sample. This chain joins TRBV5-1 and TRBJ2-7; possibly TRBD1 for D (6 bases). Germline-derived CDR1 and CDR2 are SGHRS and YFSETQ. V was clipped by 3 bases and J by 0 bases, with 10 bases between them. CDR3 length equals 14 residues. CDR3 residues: CASSYDRNSYEQYF. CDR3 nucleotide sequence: TGCGCCAGCAGCTATGACAGGAACTCCTACGAGCAGTACTTC.

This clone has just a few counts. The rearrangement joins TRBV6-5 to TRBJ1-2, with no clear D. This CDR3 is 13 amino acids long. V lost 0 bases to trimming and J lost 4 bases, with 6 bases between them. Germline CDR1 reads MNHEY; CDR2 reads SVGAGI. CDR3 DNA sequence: TGTGCCAGCAGTTACTCGGGGATCTATGGCTACACCTTC. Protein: CASSYSGIYGYTF.

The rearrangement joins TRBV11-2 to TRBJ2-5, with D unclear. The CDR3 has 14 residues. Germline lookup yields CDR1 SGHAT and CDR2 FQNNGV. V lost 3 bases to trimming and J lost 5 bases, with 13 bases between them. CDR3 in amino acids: CASSFSSGHETQYF. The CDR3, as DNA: TGTGCCAGCAGCTTCAGTTCAGGTCATGAGACCCAGTACTTC.

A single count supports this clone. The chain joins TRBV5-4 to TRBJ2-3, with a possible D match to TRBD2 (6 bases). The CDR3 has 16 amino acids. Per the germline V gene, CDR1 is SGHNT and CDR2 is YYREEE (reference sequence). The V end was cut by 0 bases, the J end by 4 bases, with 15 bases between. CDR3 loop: CASSLVRGSGADTQYF. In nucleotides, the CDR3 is TGTGCCAGCAGCTTGGTTCGGGGATCGGGGGCAGATACGCAGTATTTT.

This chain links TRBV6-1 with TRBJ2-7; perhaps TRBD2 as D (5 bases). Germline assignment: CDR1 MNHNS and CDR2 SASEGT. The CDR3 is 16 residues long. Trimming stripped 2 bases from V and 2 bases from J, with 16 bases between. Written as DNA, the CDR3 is TGTGCCAGCAGTGAATTATTTGGAGCGGTCCCCTACGAGCAGTACTTC. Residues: CASSELFGAVPYEQYF.

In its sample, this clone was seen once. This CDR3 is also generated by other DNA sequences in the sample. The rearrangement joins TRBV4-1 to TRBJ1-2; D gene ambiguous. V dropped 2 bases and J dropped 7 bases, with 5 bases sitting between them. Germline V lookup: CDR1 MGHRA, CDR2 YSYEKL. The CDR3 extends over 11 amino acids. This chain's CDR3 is CASSQLGGYTF. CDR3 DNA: TGCGCCAGCAGCCAACTAGGTGGCTACACCTTC.

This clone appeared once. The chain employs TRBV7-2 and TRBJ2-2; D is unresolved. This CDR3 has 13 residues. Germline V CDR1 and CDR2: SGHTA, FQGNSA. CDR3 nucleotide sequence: TGTGCAGCAAGGACCCCGAACACCGGGGAGCTGTTTTTT. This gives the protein CAARTPNTGELFF.

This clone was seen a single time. The DNA of the CDR3 is TGTGCCATCAGTGTTCAGCAGCAAGAGACCCAGTACTTC. This gives the protein CAISVQQQETQYF. The rearrangement uses TRBV10-3 and TRBJ2-5; D call uncertain. Germline V gives CDR1 ENHRY, CDR2 SYGVKD. Trimming stripped 4 bases from V and 2 bases from J, with 8 bases between. The CDR3 has 13 amino acids.

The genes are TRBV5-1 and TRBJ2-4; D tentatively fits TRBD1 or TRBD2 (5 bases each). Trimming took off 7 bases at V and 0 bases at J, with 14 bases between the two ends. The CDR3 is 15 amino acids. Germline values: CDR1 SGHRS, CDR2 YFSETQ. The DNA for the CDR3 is TGCGCCAGCCGAAGTGGGACGCTAGCCAAAAACATTCAGTACTTC. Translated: CASRSGTLAKNIQYF.

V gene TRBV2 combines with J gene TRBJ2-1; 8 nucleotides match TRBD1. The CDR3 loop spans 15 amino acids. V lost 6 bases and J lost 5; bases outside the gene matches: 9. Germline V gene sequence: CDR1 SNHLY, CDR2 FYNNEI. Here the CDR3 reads CASSLLGQGNNEQFF. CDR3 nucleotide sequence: TGTGCCAGCAGCCTCCTCGGACAGGGCAACAATGAGCAGTTCTTC.

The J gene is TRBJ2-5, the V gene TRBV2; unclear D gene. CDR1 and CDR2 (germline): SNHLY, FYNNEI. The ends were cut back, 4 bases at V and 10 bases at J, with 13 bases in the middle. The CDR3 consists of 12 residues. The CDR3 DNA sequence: TGTGCCAGCAGTGGCCCTCCTAAGGGCCAGTACTTC. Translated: CASSGPPKGQYF. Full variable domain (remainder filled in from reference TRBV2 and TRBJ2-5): EPEVTQTPSHQVTQMGQEVILRCVPISNHLYFYWYRQILGQKVEFLVSFYNNEISEKSEIFDDQFSVERPDGSNFTLKIRSTKLEDSAMYFCASSGPPKGQYFGPGTRLLVL.

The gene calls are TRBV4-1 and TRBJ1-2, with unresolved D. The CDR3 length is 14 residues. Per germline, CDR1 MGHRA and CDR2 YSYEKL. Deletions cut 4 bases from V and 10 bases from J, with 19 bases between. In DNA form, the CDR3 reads TGCGCCAGCAGCCTCTTCCTGATACAGTTCGACTACACCTTC. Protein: CASSLFLIQFDYTF.

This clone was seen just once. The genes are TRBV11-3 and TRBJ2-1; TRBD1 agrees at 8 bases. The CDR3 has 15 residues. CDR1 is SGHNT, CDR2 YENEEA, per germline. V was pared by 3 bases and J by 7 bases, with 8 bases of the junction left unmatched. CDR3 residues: CASSFGQGRGNEQFF. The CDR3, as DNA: TGTGCCAGCAGCTTTGGACAGGGTAGGGGAAATGAGCAGTTCTTC.

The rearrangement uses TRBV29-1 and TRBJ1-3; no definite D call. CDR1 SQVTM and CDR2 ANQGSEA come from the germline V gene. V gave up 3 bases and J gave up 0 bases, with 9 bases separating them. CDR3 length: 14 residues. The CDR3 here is CSVERWDSGNTIYF. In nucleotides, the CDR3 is TGCAGCGTTGAGAGGTGGGACTCTGGAAACACCATATATTTT.

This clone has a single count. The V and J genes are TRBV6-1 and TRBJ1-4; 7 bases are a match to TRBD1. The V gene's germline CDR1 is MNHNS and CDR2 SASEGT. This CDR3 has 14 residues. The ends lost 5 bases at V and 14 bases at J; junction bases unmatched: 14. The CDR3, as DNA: TGTGCCAGCAGTCTCGACAGGGATATAGTCGGTCTGTTTTTT. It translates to CASSLDRDIVGLFF.

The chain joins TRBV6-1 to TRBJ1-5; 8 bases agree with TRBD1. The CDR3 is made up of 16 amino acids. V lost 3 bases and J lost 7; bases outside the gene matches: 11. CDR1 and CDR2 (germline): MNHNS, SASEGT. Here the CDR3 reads CASSDPGQGRRQPQHF. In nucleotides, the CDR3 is TGTGCCAGCAGTGATCCTGGACAGGGACGGCGGCAGCCCCAGCATTTT.

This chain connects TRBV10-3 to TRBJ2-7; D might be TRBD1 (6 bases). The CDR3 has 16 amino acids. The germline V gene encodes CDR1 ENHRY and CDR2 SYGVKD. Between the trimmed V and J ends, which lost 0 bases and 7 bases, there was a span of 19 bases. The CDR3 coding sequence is TGTGCCATCAGTGAGTCGATTTCACAGGGTTTGGGGGAGCAGTACTTC. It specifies CAISESISQGLGEQYF.